The T cell receptor beta chain under discussion was sequenced for a study of beta chain features in type 1 diabetes. Study background: Patients did not differ from healthy donors in age, gender or cell yield.

This clone has just a few counts. Antigen: not known. The sequenced template was cDNA made from the entire isolated RNA. TCRdb's copy holds only in-frame clones and misses some; the assay was immunoSEQ multiplex PCR. The data show 250,000 to 300,000 clones, with about 7.8% seen just once and more than 0.9% held by the top ten. The authors obtained over 95% purity in all sorted populations. V was shortened by 4 bases and J by 1 base, with 14 bases between the two germline ends. The germline V gene encodes CDR1 LGHNA and CDR2 YNFKEQ. The CDR3 contains 16 residues. Study findings and constraints: Patients and controls would be equally affected if PCR favored shorter templates.

The sample was central memory CD4+ T cells from blood. The chain uses TRBV4-2 and TRBJ1-5; D not certain. The receptor comes from a woman aged 18-29 years in good health. The CDR3 here is CASSRSRVLSNQPQHF. The CDR3 nucleotides read TGTGCCAGCAGCCGAAGTAGGGTCCTCAGCAATCAGCCCCAGCATTTT.